A selection of T cell receptor beta chains follows, all from one sample in a study of lymphopenia after photon versus proton radiotherapy. Profiling relied on immunoSEQ multiplex PCR, and the TCRdb table lists in-frame clones only, not all of them. The table shows 150,000 to 200,000 clones, with about 88% occurring only once. The material sequenced was peripheral blood, taken from a patient treated with photon-based radiotherapy. These receptors all come from a man aged 45-65 years with gastric cancer. Each CDR3 is given with its conserved first and last residue. Fields, in order: clone size, V gene, D gene, J gene, CDR3 protein, CDR3 DNA. A D gene is named only where the DNA matches it firmly. Size is stated for part of the rows, as once, few or many counts, or as a class when the clone is expanded.

clone_size: .
v_call: TRBV7-8
d_call: TRBD2
j_call: TRBJ2-5
cdr3_aa: CASSAGRVSSGRAKETQYF
cdr3_nt: TGTGCCAGCAGCGCCGGACGAGTTTCAAGCGGGAGGGCTAAAGAGACCCAGTACTTC

clone_size: .
v_call: TRBV7-2
d_call: .
j_call: TRBJ2-7
cdr3_aa: CASSFTYEQYF
cdr3_nt: TGTGCCAGCAGCTTCACCTACGAGCAGTACTTC

clone_size: .
v_call: TRBV25-1
d_call: TRBD2
j_call: TRBJ2-1
cdr3_aa: CASSEYAGGYNEQFF
cdr3_nt: TGTGCCAGCAGTGAATATGCGGGAGGGTACAATGAGCAGTTCTTC

clone_size: .
v_call: TRBV5-4
d_call: TRBD1
j_call: TRBJ2-5
cdr3_aa: CASSLGTEETQYF
cdr3_nt: TGTGCCAGCAGCTTAGGGACAGAAGAGACCCAGTACTTC

clone_size: .
v_call: TRBV6-5
d_call: TRBD1
j_call: TRBJ1-2
cdr3_aa: CASSYSPGQGNYGYTF
cdr3_nt: TGTGCCAGCAGTTACTCTCCGGGACAGGGGAACTATGGCTACACCTTC

clone_size: .
v_call: TRBV7-2
d_call: TRBD1
j_call: TRBJ1-2
cdr3_aa: CASSLAIGGGYTF
cdr3_nt: TGTGCCAGCAGCTTAGCAATAGGGGGCGGCTACACCTTC

clone_size: .
v_call: TRBV7-9
d_call: .
j_call: TRBJ2-7
cdr3_aa: CASSLSYEQYF
cdr3_nt: TGTGCCAGCAGCTTAAGCTACGAGCAGTACTTC

clone_size: .
v_call: TRBV6-6
d_call: .
j_call: TRBJ2-3
cdr3_aa: CASSDRPDTQYF
cdr3_nt: TGTGCCAGCAGCGACAGGCCAGATACGCAGTATTTT

clone_size: .
v_call: TRBV6-5
d_call: TRBD2
j_call: TRBJ2-3
cdr3_aa: CASSYSVSGGPDTQYF
cdr3_nt: TGTGCCAGCAGTTACTCGGTGTCGGGAGGGCCAGATACGCAGTATTTT

clone_size: .
v_call: TRBV27
d_call: TRBD2
j_call: TRBJ2-2
cdr3_aa: CASSLPSGRDTGELFF
cdr3_nt: TGTGCCAGCAGTTTACCTAGCGGGAGGGACACCGGGGAGCTGTTTTTT

clone_size: .
v_call: TRBV28
d_call: .
j_call: TRBJ1-3
cdr3_aa: CATSGWTPSSGNTIYF
cdr3_nt: TGTGCCACCTCCGGGTGGACCCCGAGCTCTGGAAACACCATATATTTT

clone_size: .
v_call: TRBV28
d_call: .
j_call: TRBJ1-3
cdr3_aa: CASSLGNTIYF
cdr3_nt: TGTGCCAGCAGTTTAGGAAACACCATATATTTT

clone_size: .
v_call: TRBV7-2
d_call: .
j_call: TRBJ2-7
cdr3_aa: CASGRPGGGGPEQYF
cdr3_nt: TGTGCCAGCGGTCGTCCTGGAGGCGGGGGCCCCGAGCAGTACTTC

clone_size: .
v_call: TRBV5-4
d_call: .
j_call: TRBJ2-2
cdr3_aa: CASSLESGGDTGELFF
cdr3_nt: TGTGCCAGCAGCTTGGAAAGCGGAGGGGACACCGGGGAGCTGTTTTTT

clone_size: .
v_call: TRBV5-4
d_call: TRBD2
j_call: TRBJ2-7
cdr3_aa: CASSLLGLAGGPREQYF
cdr3_nt: TGTGCCAGCAGCTTGCTGGGACTAGCGGGAGGGCCGAGGGAGCAGTACTTC

clone_size: .
v_call: TRBV7-9
d_call: .
j_call: TRBJ1-3
cdr3_aa: CASSFISGLGNTIYF
cdr3_nt: TGTGCCAGCAGCTTCATTTCCGGACTAGGAAACACCATATATTTT

clone_size: .
v_call: TRBV7-2
d_call: .
j_call: TRBJ1-3
cdr3_aa: CASSVEGGGGNTIYF
cdr3_nt: TGTGCCAGCAGCGTCGAGGGGGGTGGTGGAAACACCATATATTTT

clone_size: .
v_call: TRBV4-1
d_call: .
j_call: TRBJ2-2
cdr3_aa: CASSLNRVGGELFF
cdr3_nt: TGCGCCAGCAGCTTAAACAGGGTGGGCGGGGAGCTGTTTTTT

clone_size: .
v_call: TRBV5-5
d_call: .
j_call: TRBJ2-5
cdr3_aa: CASSLKETQYF
cdr3_nt: TGTGCCAGCAGCTTGAAGGAGACCCAGTACTTC

clone_size: once
v_call: TRBV18
d_call: .
j_call: TRBJ1-5
cdr3_aa: CASSPYGAGGNQPQHF
cdr3_nt: TGTGCCAGCTCACCATATGGTGCAGGAGGCAATCAGCCCCAGCATTTT

clone_size: .
v_call: TRBV28
d_call: .
j_call: TRBJ1-2
cdr3_aa: CASRPPLWDYGYTF
cdr3_nt: TGTGCCAGCAGGCCCCCACTCTGGGACTATGGCTACACCTTC

clone_size: many
v_call: TRBV2
d_call: .
j_call: TRBJ1-1
cdr3_aa: CASSERLLNTEAFF
cdr3_nt: TGTGCCAGCAGTGAGCGCCTACTGAACACTGAAGCTTTCTTT

clone_size: few
v_call: TRBV27
d_call: .
j_call: TRBJ1-5
cdr3_aa: CASSPGGGAVDQPQHF
cdr3_nt: TGTGCCAGCAGTCCCGGCGGAGGGGCGGTGGATCAGCCCCAGCATTTT

clone_size: .
v_call: TRBV7-2
d_call: .
j_call: TRBJ2-5
cdr3_aa: CASSLVSSQETQYF
cdr3_nt: TGTGCCAGCAGCTTAGTGAGCAGCCAAGAGACCCAGTACTTC

clone_size: once
v_call: TRBV5-8
d_call: .
j_call: TRBJ1-1
cdr3_aa: CASSFGGTRGNTEAFF
cdr3_nt: TGTGCCAGCAGCTTCGGAGGGACCAGGGGGAACACTGAAGCTTTCTTT

clone_size: .
v_call: TRBV23-1
d_call: TRBD1
j_call: TRBJ2-3
cdr3_aa: CASGDRGRAGPQYF
cdr3_nt: TGCGCCAGCGGGGACAGGGGGCGGGCGGGTCCGCAGTATTTT